The following is a T cell receptor (beta chain) sequence with its context. These data come from a study of OX40 agonist ivuxolimab in advanced cancers. Study background: Past anti-PD-1, anti-PD-L1 or anti-CTLA-4 therapy was accepted, and roughly 40% had received some.

Sequencing was performed with immunoSEQ multiplex PCR; in TCRdb, only in-frame clones are kept and a portion is missing. The profile covers under 40,000 clones, with 65% to 80% appearing a single time and approximately 12% taken by the ten largest. Germline V gives CDR1 MGHRA, CDR2 YSYEKL. The CDR3 is 14 amino acids. V trimming: 1 base; J trimming: 6 bases; junction bases outside the gene matches: 4. Sequences were derived from CD4+ or CD8+ T cells sorted from blood, sampled in a trial of the OX40 agonist ivuxolimab. The chain couples TRBV4-1 to TRBJ2-3, with 7 bases aligning to TRBD1. This clonotype was obtained from an adult with an advanced solid tumor such as melanoma, head and neck, liver or kidney cancer. The CDR3 reads CASSQGDRVDTQYF. The CDR3 DNA reads as TGCGCCAGCAGCCAAGGAGACAGGGTGGATACGCAGTATTTT.